The 19 T cell receptor beta chains below come from one sample, sequenced in a study of blood T cells in healthy people across ages. Through a sample-barcoded 5' primer and a J-beta primer mix, a second PCR was run for roughly 6 to 11 cycles. MiXCR was run by TCRdb on the 5' RACE reads, yielding one entry per CDR3 protein. The sample carries some 320,000 distinct CDR3 sequences, around 30% recorded once. The sequencing sample was made of blood. The receptors were sampled from a woman between 70 and 85 years old in good health.

The chain has TRBV28 and TRBJ2-7, with D perhaps TRBD2 (6 bases). CDR1 is MDHEN and CDR2 is SYDVKM in the germline V gene. CDR3 length: 14 amino acids. Trimming pared 3 bases from V and 4 bases from J, leaving 13 bases between. The CDR3 nucleotides are TGTGCCAGCAGTTTGGGCGGCGGGATATACGAGCAGTACTTC. Translating gives CASSLGGGIYEQYF.

This clonotype was found many times. This rearrangement joins TRBV7-8 to TRBJ2-5; unclear D gene. Matching the DNA end better, TRBJ2-1 makes the J call doubtful. CDR1 and CDR2 from the germline V gene are SGHVS and FQNEAQ. The CDR3 runs to 11 residues. CDR3 residues: CASSPGGEQFF. CDR3 nucleotide sequence: TGTGCCAGCAGCCCAGGTGGTGAGCAGTTCTTC.

Only a few counts were recorded for this clonotype. This chain joins TRBV27 and TRBJ2-5; perhaps TRBD2 as D (6 bases). The assigned J gene may be wrong: the sequence end matches TRBJ2-1 better. The CDR3 is 17 residues long. Germline CDR1 is MNHEY and CDR2 is SMNVEV (reference sequence). CDR3 DNA sequence: TGTGCCAGCAGTTTAGGTGCCGGGGGACCTAACTACAATGAGCAGTTCTTC. As protein: CASSLGAGGPNYNEQFF.

This clonotype occurred many times. This chain joins TRBV5-1 and TRBJ1-4; D gene unclear. CDR1 and CDR2 from the germline V gene are SGHRS and YFSETQ. The CDR3 is 13 amino acids. V lost 5 bases, J lost 4 bases, and 9 bases lay in between. Written as DNA, the CDR3 is TGCGCCAGCAGTGGAGGACTTAATGAAAAACTGTTTTTT. This sequence encodes CASSGGLNEKLFF.

This rearrangement joins TRBV15 to TRBJ2-5; the D is unclear. V lost 2 bases, J lost 1 base, and 11 bases lay in between. Looked up from germline, CDR1 is LNHNV and CDR2 is YYDKDF (reference sequence). The CDR3 consists of 15 residues. The DNA of the CDR3 is TGTGCCACCAGCAGAAGGAAGGCTAGCCAAGAGACCCAGTACTTC. Amino acids: CATSRRKASQETQYF.

This chain's CDR3 is CASSFQQGTAYEQYF. DNA for the CDR3: TGTGCCAGCAGCTTCCAACAAGGGACGGCCTACGAGCAGTACTTC. This chain joins TRBV7-6 and TRBJ2-7; D tentatively fits TRBD1 or TRBD2 (5 bases each). This CDR3 region has 15 residues. Deletions cut 3 bases from V and 2 bases from J, with 14 bases between. Looked up from germline, CDR1 is SGHVS and CDR2 is FNYEAQ.

The chain is built from TRBV29-1 and TRBJ2-3; maybe TRBD2 (6 bases). Per germline, CDR1 SQVTM and CDR2 ANQGSEA. This CDR3 is 16 amino acids long. Trimming stripped 6 bases from V and 2 bases from J, with 21 bases between. The CDR3 sequence: CSVVATGGSSTDTQYF. For the CDR3, the DNA is TGCAGCGTGGTTGCCACCGGGGGTTCCTCCACAGATACGCAGTATTTT.

The V gene is TRBV20-1, the J gene TRBJ1-4, with unresolved D. V gave up 0 bases and J gave up 8 bases, with 16 bases separating them. This CDR3 region has 15 residues. The V gene's germline CDR1 is DFQATT and CDR2 SNEGSKA (reference sequence). CDR3 in DNA: TGCAGTGCTAGAGAGGGTGGAAGGGTGGAGGAAAAACTGTTTTTT. It is translated as CSAREGGRVEEKLFF.

This rearrangement joins TRBV11-1 to TRBJ2-7, with 10 nucleotides matching TRBD1. CDR1 and CDR2 from the germline V gene are SGHAT and FQDESV (reference sequence). This CDR3 has 12 amino acids. After removal of 6 bases from V and 7 bases from J, the junction contained 3 bases not matched to a gene. The CDR3 sequence is CASRGQGLEQYF. The CDR3 bases are TGTGCCAGCAGGGGACAGGGGCTGGAGCAGTACTTC.

This clonotype was detected ten times or more. This chain uses TRBV11-2 with TRBJ2-3; D is ambiguous. V lost 5 bases, J lost 5 bases, and 8 bases lay in between. Per germline, CDR1 SGHAT and CDR2 FQNNGV. The CDR3 extends over 12 amino acids. CDR3 sequence reads: CASSLSLDTQYF. CDR3 DNA sequence: TGTGCCAGCAGCCTCTCCTTAGATACGCAGTATTTT.

V gene TRBV5-1 combines with J gene TRBJ2-3, with 7 bases fitting TRBD2. Trimming cost V 1 base and J 5 bases; bases outside gene matches: 4. CDR1 is SGHRS and CDR2 is YFSETQ in the germline V gene. The CDR3 loop spans 14 amino acids. CDR3 residues: CASSLWLAEDTQYF. The CDR3 coding sequence is TGCGCCAGCAGCTTGTGGCTAGCGGAAGATACGCAGTATTTT. The full variable domain, completed using reference TRBV5-1 and TRBJ2-3, is KAGVTQTPRYLIKTRGQQVTLSCSPISGHRSVSWYQQTPGQGLQFLFEYFSETQRNKGNFPGRFSGRQFSNSRSEMNVSTLELGDSALYLCASSLWLAEDTQYFGPGTRLTVL.

This clonotype was seen many times. The chain uses TRBV6-1 and TRBJ1-1, with D hard to call. Germline V gene sequence: CDR1 MNHNS, CDR2 SASEGT. There are 14 residues in the CDR3. Between the trimmed V and J ends, which lost 1 base and 1 base, there was a span of 7 bases. CDR3 region: CASSEDPRNTEAFF. DNA of the CDR3: TGTGCCAGCAGTGAAGATCCAAGGAACACTGAAGCTTTCTTT.

This clonotype was seen repeatedly, ten times or more. This rearrangement joins TRBV28 to TRBJ1-5; 11 positions match TRBD1. V trimming: 4 bases; J trimming: 6 bases; junction bases outside the gene matches: 5. The V gene's germline CDR1 is MDHEN and CDR2 SYDVKM. The CDR3 contains 15 residues. The DNA of the CDR3 is TGTGCCAGCAGTTCCGGGACAGGGGGTGCTCAGCCCCAGCATTTT. Protein: CASSSGTGGAQPQHF. Together with reference TRBV28 and TRBJ1-5, the CDR3 gives the full variable domain: DVKVTQSSRYLVKRTGEKVFLECVQDMDHENMFWYRQDPGLGLRLIYFSYDVKMKEKGDIPEGYSVSREKKERFSLILESASTNQTSMYLCASSSGTGGAQPQHFGDGTRLSIL.

The J gene is TRBJ2-1, the V gene TRBV12-3 or TRBV12-4; D not resolved. The CDR3 is 14 residues long. The V gene lost 1 base and the J gene lost 4 bases, with 8 bases spanning the gap. The CDR3 DNA reads as TGTGCCAGCAGTTTAGAAACCAAGTACAATGAGCAGTTCTTC. Translating gives CASSLETKYNEQFF.

This clonotype came up a few times. This chain links TRBV7-2 with TRBJ1-4, with 9 bases that match TRBD1. V was clipped by 0 bases and J by 5 bases; unmatched bases: 4. This CDR3 comprises 16 residues. The germline V gene encodes CDR1 SGHTA and CDR2 FQGNSA. In DNA, the CDR3 is TGTGCCAGCAGCTTAGCGCTCACAGGGGGCAATGAAAAACTGTTTTTT. This encodes CASSLALTGGNEKLFF.

In its sample, this clonotype was seen a few times. The rearrangement uses TRBV6-1 and TRBJ2-1; D ambiguous. CDR3 size: 15 residues. The germline CDR1 and CDR2 sequences are MNHNS and SASEGT. V was pared by 2 bases and J by 4 bases, with 12 bases between. The CDR3 DNA is TGTGCCAGCAGTGAACAGAGTGGGTCGTACAATGAGCAGTTCTTC. Protein sequence: CASSEQSGSYNEQFF.

This chain joins TRBV7-8 and TRBJ2-5, with D possibly TRBD1 on 5 matching bases. The germline gives CDR1 SGHVS, CDR2 FQNEAQ. V was clipped by 5 bases and J by 4 bases, with 11 bases between them. The CDR3 is 13 amino acids. CDR3 nucleotide sequence: TGTGCCAGCAGCCCGCTAGACAGAGAGACCCAGTACTTC. This translates into CASSPLDRETQYF.

This clonotype has a handful of counts. The chain is built from TRBV5-8 and TRBJ2-7; D might be TRBD2 (6 bases). CDR1 SGHTS and CDR2 YDEGEE come from the germline V gene. The CDR3 sequence is 14 residues long. V was shortened by 0 bases and J by 4 bases, with 11 bases between the two germline ends. DNA for the CDR3: TGTGCCAGCAGCTTGGTGGGACTCAAATACGAGCAGTACTTC. Translation: CASSLVGLKYEQYF.

The CDR3 region has the DNA TGTGCCATCAGTGAGACAGGGGAGGGTGAGCAGTTCTTC. It translates to CAISETGEGEQFF. This sequence joins TRBV10-3 and TRBJ2-1; D tentatively reads TRBD1 or TRBD2 (7 bases each). This CDR3 region has 13 residues. V shed 2 bases and J shed 9 bases, with 11 bases lying between them. The germline V gene encodes CDR1 ENHRY and CDR2 SYGVKD.